The 2 T cell receptor beta chains listed next were all sequenced from one sample in a study of blood T cell repertoires in COVID-19. This table comes from immunoSEQ multiplex PCR, and its TCRdb copy is limited to in-frame clones, with some not included. This sample has under 150,000 clones, with around 82% found just once. Material for sequencing was PBMCs or T cells enriched from blood (not recorded which). Receptors were obtained from a man in his fifties or sixties in a cohort exposed to, infected with or recovered from COVID-19 (not recorded which).

V is TRBV6-5 and J is TRBJ2-1; TRBD2 agrees at 8 bases. Germline lookup yields CDR1 MNHEY and CDR2 SVGAGI. This CDR3 has 14 amino acids. Unmatched junction bases numbered 6, after V lost 2 bases and J lost 9 bases. The CDR3 bases are TGTGCCAGCAGTTACCGGGAGGGCCTTTTTGAGCAGTTCTTC. Encoded protein: CASSYREGLFEQFF.

The CDR3 sequence is CASSYSQGAGYEQYF. CDR3 DNA sequence: TGTGCCAGCAGTTACTCCCAGGGGGCTGGATACGAGCAGTACTTC. The chain joins TRBV6-5 to TRBJ2-7; 8 bases align to TRBD1. V dropped 0 bases and J dropped 4; count of bases not matched to a gene: 5. Germline V gives CDR1 MNHEY, CDR2 SVGAGI. This CDR3 spans 15 amino acids.